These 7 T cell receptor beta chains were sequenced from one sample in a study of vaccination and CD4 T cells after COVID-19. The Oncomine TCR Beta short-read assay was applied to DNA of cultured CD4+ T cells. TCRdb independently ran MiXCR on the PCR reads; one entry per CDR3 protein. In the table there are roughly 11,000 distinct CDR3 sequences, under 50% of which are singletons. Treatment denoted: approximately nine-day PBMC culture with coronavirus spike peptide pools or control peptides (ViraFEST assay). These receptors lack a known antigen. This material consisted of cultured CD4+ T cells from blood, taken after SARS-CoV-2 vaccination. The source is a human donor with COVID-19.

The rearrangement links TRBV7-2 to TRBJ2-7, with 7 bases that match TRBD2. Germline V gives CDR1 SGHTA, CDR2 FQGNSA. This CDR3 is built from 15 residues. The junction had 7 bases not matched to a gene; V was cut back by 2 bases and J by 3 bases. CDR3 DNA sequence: TGTGCCAGCAGCTTACCAGCGGGGCGGGGCTACGAGCAGTACTTC. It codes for CASSLPAGRGYEQYF.

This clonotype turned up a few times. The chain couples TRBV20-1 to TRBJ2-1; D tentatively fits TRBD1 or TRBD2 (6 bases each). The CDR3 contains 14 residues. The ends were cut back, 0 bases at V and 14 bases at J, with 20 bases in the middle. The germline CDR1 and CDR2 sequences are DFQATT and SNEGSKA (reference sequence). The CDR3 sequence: CSAREAGEASGEFF. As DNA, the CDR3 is TGCAGTGCTAGAGAGGCAGGGGAGGCTTCTGGGGAGTTCTTC.

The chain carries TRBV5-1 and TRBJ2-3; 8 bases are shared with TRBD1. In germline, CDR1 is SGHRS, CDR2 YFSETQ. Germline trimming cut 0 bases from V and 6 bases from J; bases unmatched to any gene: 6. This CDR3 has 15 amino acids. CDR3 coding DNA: TGCGCCAGCAGCTTGGGACAGGGGATTACTGATACGCAGTATTTT. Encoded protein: CASSLGQGITDTQYF.

The CDR3 spells CANLRGCETQYF. The CDR3 DNA reads TGTGCCAACCTTCGGGGGTGCGAGACCCAGTACTTC. J is TRBJ2-5 and V is TRBV6-1; possibly TRBD2 for D (6 bases). Germline lookup yields CDR1 MNHNS and CDR2 SASEGT. This CDR3 region has 12 residues. V lost 10 bases and J lost 5, with 14 bases in between.

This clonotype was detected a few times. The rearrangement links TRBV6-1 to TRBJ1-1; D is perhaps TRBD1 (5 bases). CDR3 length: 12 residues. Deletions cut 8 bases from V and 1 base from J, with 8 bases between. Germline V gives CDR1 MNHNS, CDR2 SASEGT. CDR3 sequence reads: CASPGQNTEAFF. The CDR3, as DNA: TGTGCCAGCCCAGGACAGAACACTGAAGCTTTCTTT.

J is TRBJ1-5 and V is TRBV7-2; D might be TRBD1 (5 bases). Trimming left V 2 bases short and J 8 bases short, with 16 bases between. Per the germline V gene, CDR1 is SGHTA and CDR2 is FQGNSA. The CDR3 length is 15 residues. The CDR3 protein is CASSLSGGGREPQHF. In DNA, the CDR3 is TGTGCCAGCAGCTTATCCGGGGGAGGGAGAGAGCCCCAGCATTTT.

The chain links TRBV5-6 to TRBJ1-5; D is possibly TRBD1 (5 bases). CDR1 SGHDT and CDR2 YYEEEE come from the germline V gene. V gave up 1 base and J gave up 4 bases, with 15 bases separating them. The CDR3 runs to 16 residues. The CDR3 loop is CASSLQGFQRNQPQHF. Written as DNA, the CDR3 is TGTGCCAGCAGCTTGCAGGGCTTTCAGCGAAATCAGCCCCAGCATTTT.